This is a list of T cell receptor beta chains from one sample in a study of T cell responses to AZD1222 COVID-19 vaccine. Profiling relied on immunoSEQ multiplex PCR, and the TCRdb table lists in-frame clones only, not all of them. The sample shows about 130,000 clones, 88% of them seen only once. Sequenced material: peripheral blood, taken on day 0 of AZD1222 vaccination. The receptor set was obtained from an adult in good health. Each CDR3 is given with its conserved first and last residue. The order of the fields is D gene, V gene, clone size, J gene, CDR3 DNA, CDR3 protein. A D gene is named only where the DNA matches it firmly. Clone sizes are given selectively: once, few, many, or a class where the clone is expanded.

>TRBD2|TRBV5-4|-|TRBJ2-7
TGTGCCAGCAGCTTGGCGATGCGGGAGCACGAGCAGTACTTC
CASSLAMREHEQYF
>-|TRBV28|-|TRBJ2-3
TGTGCCAGCGGCGCCGCGCAGGCCGGCACAGATACGCAGTATTTT
CASGAAQAGTDTQYF
>-|TRBV6-5|-|TRBJ2-1
TGTGCCAGCAGTTACTCATCGGCGGCGGGTTCCAATGAGCAGTTCTTC
CASSYSSAAGSNEQFF
>-|TRBV6-5|-|TRBJ2-1
TGTGCCAGTACTGAGGCAGGGATGTCCTACAATGAGCAGTTCTTC
CASTEAGMSYNEQFF
>TRBD2|TRBV6-5|-|TRBJ2-7
TGTGCCAGCAGTTACTCGGGACTAGCGGGGTTATACGAGCAGTACTTC
CASSYSGLAGLYEQYF
>-|TRBV19|-|TRBJ1-1
TGTGCCTCTCGGTCCGGGGCCTCAAGCTCTGAAGCTTTCTTT
CASRSGASSSEAFF
>-|TRBV10-1|-|TRBJ2-2
TGCGCCAGCAGTGAACAGGGCGTTCGGACCGGGGAGCTGTTTTTT
CASSEQGVRTGELFF
>-|TRBV28|once|TRBJ1-5
TGTGCCAGTACTCCCCATAGCGGGGGGGCGCCTAATCATCAGCCCCAGCATTTT
CASTPHSGGAPNHQPQHF
>-|TRBV5-5|-|TRBJ2-7
TGTGCCAGCAGCTTGGGGGGGCGCGGAGGCGAGCAGTACTTC
CASSLGGRGGEQYF
>-|TRBV5-4|-|TRBJ2-7
TGTGCCAGCAGCTTGACAGACTCCTACGAGCAGTACTTC
CASSLTDSYEQYF
>-|TRBV9|-|TRBJ1-6
TGTGCCAGCAGCCCCTGGGGATTCCTTAATTCACCCCTCCACTTT
CASSPWGFLNSPLHF
>TRBD1|TRBV28|few|TRBJ1-1
TGTGCCAGCAGTTCGACCGGAATAACAGGGGACGCTGAAGCTTTCTTT
CASSSTGITGDAEAFF